This paragraph reports one TCR beta chain. Its recognized antigen is unknown. Per-nucleotide qualities are absent, and no much larger clonotype sits a single base away. These data belong to a study of blood T cell repertoires in COVID-19 (dated by TCRdb to between 2020 and 2021). General notes on the study: Samples from collaborators originated in the United States, Italy and Spain and spanned both the acute and convalescent phases of COVID-19. The repertoires were made available in a free public database intended to serve as a resource for research on the immune response to SARS-CoV-2. Samples were obtained from the ongoing ImmuneRACE study (first 160 participants) and from 1,254 subjects provided by 6 global collaborators. The material from the prospective study consisted of cDNA or gDNA derived from T cells, B-cell-depleted T cells, or PBMCs. Deeply sampled blood TCRbeta repertoires from subjects exposed to, actively infected with, or recovered from COVID-19 were included in the dataset. Sample metadata almost always included a de-identified subject ID, COVID-19 status, age in years and sex. Where available, HLA class I and class II types were taken from metadata supplied by the sample provider and were not determined by assay-based typing.

TCRbeta CDR3 regions were amplified from genomic DNA using the immunoSEQ Assay, a bias-controlled multiplex PCR. The original pipeline was this. The number of nucleated cells in each sample was estimated from the amplification of reference gene primers within the assay. To quantify the absolute abundance of each unique TCRbeta CDR3 rearrangement, sequence reads were collapsed and filtered. For each sample, productive Simpson clonality was calculated as the square root of Simpson's diversity index over productive rearrangements. TCRdb stores this immuneACCESS table with in-frame sequences only. Part of the clones is absent; in the studies checked, under half of the shortfall reflects unresolved V genes, and no reason is known for the rest. That table furnishes V, J and clone size, whereas the DNA furnished D and trimming. The sample contains more than 150,000 clones, roughly 81% of them found a single time. Around 12% of the sample is in the top ten clones.

At one collaborating source in Seattle, patients were enrolled during active infection and were followed longitudinally through the course of disease. Collaborating institutions collected whole blood in K2EDTA tubes following their own protocols. For TCRbeta analysis, collaborators shipped samples in one of three forms: frozen whole blood, isolated PBMCs, or DNA extracted from either of those sample types. The CDR3 sequence holds 15 residues, the cysteine and phenylalanine included. The only DNA kept is the CDR3, 45 bases in frame from the first base. V lost 4 bases and J lost 2 bases, and the count of bases not matched to a germline gene is 7. From the germline V gene, CDR1 is SGHRS and CDR2 is YFSETQ. Paper-wide results and their limitations: The amount of clinical and demographic metadata varied by source and participant and was provided uncurated.

The sequence joins TRBV5-1 to TRBJ2-7; 9 bases in the junction line up with TRBD1. The receptor's source is an elderly woman with COVID-19, enrolled during active disease. The specimen sequenced was peripheral blood. In nucleotides, the sequence is TGCGCCAGCAGCCCGGGACAGGGAAGGACCTACGAGCAGTACTTC. Its protein reads: CASSPGQGRTYEQYF.